This is a list of T cell receptor beta chains from one sample in a study of T-cell memory formation after mild COVID-19. TCRdb re-called the 5' RACE reads through MiXCR, storing one row per CDR3 protein. Of fewer than 650,000 distinct CDR3 sequences detected, 15% to 20% appear once; the ten largest clones hold around 7.8%. Input material: PBMCs or a T cell subset sorted from them (not recorded which). These receptors originate from an adult woman who had mild COVID-19 (a few samples of this study predate the infection). Cell type and time point are not known. Both conserved end residues are part of each CDR3. A D gene is named only where the DNA matches it firmly. For some rows the clone size is stated as once, few or many, or as a class when expanded; others skip it.

NA	TRBJ2-4	few	TRBV9	CASSDSSRDLRAKNIQYF	TGTGCCAGCAGCGACAGTTCTCGGGACCTCCGCGCCAAAAACATTCAGTACTTC
TRBD1	TRBJ1-1	few	TRBV6-5	CASYTGGTEAFF	TGTGCCAGCTATACAGGGGGCACTGAAGCTTTCTTT
NA	TRBJ1-1	NA	TRBV3-1	CASSPPGFSTEAFF	TGTGCCAGCAGCCCGCCGGGGTTTAGCACTGAAGCTTTCTTT
NA	TRBJ2-7	NA	TRBV24-1	CATSGLWARDNSYEQYF	TGTGCCACCAGTGGTCTTTGGGCCCGGGACAACTCCTACGAGCAGTACTTC
NA	TRBJ1-2	few	TRBV4-1	CASSQDLTTPTNGYTF	TGCGCCAGCAGCCAAGATCTGACAACTCCTACGAATGGCTACACCTTC
TRBD2	TRBJ2-1	few	TRBV20-1	CSARERGYNEQFF	TGCAGTGCTAGAGAGCGGGGGTACAATGAGCAGTTCTTC
NA	TRBJ2-7	NA	TRBV7-2	CASSNAGTLSYEQYF	TGTGCCAGCAGCAACGCCGGTACCCTCTCCTACGAGCAGTACTTC
NA	TRBJ1-3	few	TRBV7-6	CASSLGQPISGNTIYF	TGTGCCAGCAGCTTAGGCCAGCCGATCTCTGGAAACACCATATATTTT
NA	TRBJ2-3	many	TRBV5-1	CASSLGRSSTDTQYF	TGCGCCAGCAGCTTGGGGCGGTCTAGCACAGATACGCAGTATTTT
NA	TRBJ2-1	few	TRBV7-2	CASSFLNRNNEQFF	TGTGCCAGCAGCTTCCTGAACCGAAACAATGAGCAGTTCTTC
TRBD1	TRBJ2-7	many	TRBV5-1	CASSLPLTGGEQYF	TGCGCCAGCAGCTTGCCCTTGACAGGGGGCGAGCAGTACTTC
TRBD1	TRBJ1-1	few	TRBV20-1	CSARKGQPNTEAFF	TGCAGTGCTAGAAAGGGACAGCCGAACACTGAAGCTTTCTTT
TRBD2	TRBJ2-1	few	TRBV6-1	CASSESASGRNEQFF	TGTGCCAGCAGTGAATCGGCTAGCGGTCGGAATGAGCAGTTCTTC
NA	TRBJ2-7	few	TRBV7-9	CASSVDNYYEQYF	TGTGCCAGCAGCGTGGACAACTACTACGAGCAGTACTTC
NA	TRBJ2-5	NA	TRBV7-8	CASSLGDGAGEGWETQYF	TGTGCCAGCAGCTTAGGGGATGGGGCCGGGGAAGGTTGGGAGACCCAGTACTTC
NA	TRBJ2-2	NA	TRBV20-1	CSARAGAGTGELFF	TGCAGTGCTAGAGCCGGGGCGGGCACCGGGGAGCTGTTTTTT
NA	TRBJ1-3	NA	TRBV5-4	CASSVGAGANSGNTIYF	TGTGCCAGCAGCGTGGGGGCCGGAGCCAACTCTGGAAACACCATATATTTT
TRBD1	TRBJ1-3	NA	TRBV2	CASSLTQGALYSGNTIYF	TGTGCCAGCAGCCTTACGCAGGGGGCCTTATACTCTGGAAACACCATATATTTT